The 23 T cell receptor beta chains in this list originate from one sample, sequenced in a study of cytomegalovirus exposure and HLA in healthy donors. Libraries were prepared by immunoSEQ multiplex PCR; TCRdb keeps only in-frame clonotypes and omits some of them. The sample contains about 160,000 clones, roughly nine tenths of which appear only once. The source material was PBMCs. These receptors originate from a woman aged 30 to 39 in good health and CMV-seronegative.

The CDR3 reads CASRRTGEETQYF. The CDR3 DNA follows: TGTGCCAGCAGACGGACAGGGGAAGAGACCCAGTACTTC. The J gene is TRBJ2-5, the V gene TRBV27; 9 bases are a match to TRBD1. Germline assignment: CDR1 MNHEY and CDR2 SMNVEV (reference sequence). V lost 6 bases to trimming and J lost 3 bases; unmatched junction nucleotides: 2. The CDR3 runs to 13 residues.

The chain is built from TRBV5-1 and TRBJ2-3, with D hard to call. V was pared by 4 bases and J by 0 bases, with 6 bases between. The CDR3 totals 13 residues. Germline V gene sequence: CDR1 SGHRS, CDR2 YFSETQ. Here the CDR3 reads CASSGTSTDTQYF. In DNA, the CDR3 is TGCGCCAGCAGCGGTACTAGCACAGATACGCAGTATTTT.

A single count supports this clone. The chain has TRBV5-8 and TRBJ2-4; 8 bases match TRBD2. After removal of 10 bases from V and 10 bases from J, the junction contained 7 bases not matched to a gene. CDR3 length: 11 residues. CDR1 and CDR2 from the germline V gene are SGHTS and YDEGEE. CDR3 nucleotide sequence: TGTGCCGGCGGGACTAGGTATATTCAGTACTTC. Its protein is CAGGTRYIQYF.

This chain uses TRBV6-1 with TRBJ2-5; D unresolved. Germline V gene sequence: CDR1 MNHNS, CDR2 SASEGT. The CDR3 consists of 12 residues. Trimming cost V 6 bases and J 1 base, with 6 bases left between them. DNA of the CDR3: TGTGCCAGCAGCCTCAGCCAAGAGACCCAGTACTTC. The encoded protein is CASSLSQETQYF.

The rearrangement joins TRBV19 to TRBJ1-1, with no clear D. Germline V gives CDR1 LNHDA, CDR2 SQIVND (reference sequence). The V and J ends lost 6 bases and 3 bases respectively, with 8 bases between them. CDR3 length: 12 amino acids. CDR3 nucleotide sequence: TGTGCCAGTAGAGAGAGATACACTGAAGCTTTCTTT. Amino acid sequence: CASRERYTEAFF.

This chain joins TRBV2 and TRBJ1-5; 7 bases are shared with TRBD1. The J segment lost 1 base and the V segment lost 0 bases, leaving 15 bases of the junction unmatched. CDR3 size: 20 residues. Germline CDR1 is SNHLY and CDR2 is FYNNEI. CDR3 in amino acids: CASSEAFLGQAVESNQPQHF. CDR3 DNA sequence: TGTGCCAGCAGTGAAGCCTTCCTCGGACAGGCCGTGGAGAGCAATCAGCCCCAGCATTTT.

In DNA, the CDR3 is TGTGCCAGCAGCGAGCCCCTCCAGGGGGGCGGGAGCGATGAGCAGTTCTTC. Protein product: CASSEPLQGGGSDEQFF. The chain is built from TRBV9 and TRBJ2-1; D is perhaps TRBD1 or TRBD2 (7 bases each). There are 17 residues in the CDR3. The V end lost 3 bases, the J end lost 8 bases, and 24 bases lay between the germline ends. Germline V gene lookup returns CDR1 SGDLS and CDR2 YYNGEE. Based on the CDR3 plus reference TRBV9 and TRBJ2-1, the full variable domain is DSGVTQTPKHLITATGQRVTLRCSPRSGDLSVYWYQQSLDQGLQFLIQYYNGEERAKGNILERFSAQQFPDLHSELNLSSLELGDSALYFCASSEPLQGGGSDEQFFGPGTRLTVL.

The V gene is TRBV7-2, the J gene TRBJ2-2; D ambiguous. There are 15 residues in the CDR3. Germline CDR1 reads SGHTA; CDR2 reads FQGNSA. Trimming shortened V by 4 bases and J by 7 bases, and 16 bases separated the two germline ends. The chain's CDR3 is CASSSQIGPGGELFF. CDR3 DNA: TGTGCCAGCAGCTCCCAAATCGGCCCGGGCGGGGAGCTGTTTTTT.

Remarks on this clone: This CDR3 is also generated by other DNA sequences in the sample. This CDR3 is CASSLSGGSYNEQFF. DNA of the CDR3: TGCGCCAGCAGCTTGAGCGGGGGCTCCTACAATGAGCAGTTCTTC. The J gene is TRBJ2-1, the V gene TRBV5-1, with 8 bases matching TRBD2. V gave up 1 base and J gave up 0 bases; unmatched junction bases: 0. The CDR3 is made up of 15 amino acids. The germline V gene has CDR1 SGHRS and CDR2 YFSETQ.

The chain couples TRBV6-5 to TRBJ2-5, with 10 bases fitting TRBD1. The CDR3 is 15 residues long. With 4 bases clipped from V and 5 bases from J, the junction kept 7 bases outside the gene matches. Germline V gene sequence: CDR1 MNHEY, CDR2 SVGAGI. The DNA for the CDR3 is TGTGCCAGCAGTTCTCGACAGGGGGCATCGGAGACCCAGTACTTC. Translated: CASSSRQGASETQYF.

The chain has TRBV10-3 and TRBJ1-2; 7 bases line up with TRBD1. CDR3 length: 14 amino acids. V was clipped by 2 bases and J by 9 bases; unmatched bases: 9. Germline V lookup: CDR1 ENHRY, CDR2 SYGVKD. CDR3 bases: TGTGCCATCAGTGAGCCTGACAGAGGGGGCAGCTACACCTTC. Residues: CAISEPDRGGSYTF.

This clone has only one observation. This chain connects TRBV7-6 to TRBJ2-2, with D unclear. The germline CDR1 and CDR2 sequences are SGHVS and FNYEAQ. The CDR3 loop spans 15 amino acids. Trimming pared 0 bases from V and 6 bases from J, leaving 11 bases between. CDR3 nucleotides: TGTGCCAGCAGCTTAGCGGATAGGAGACCCGGGGAGCTGTTTTTT. Translating it yields CASSLADRRPGELFF.

The rearrangement uses TRBV27 and TRBJ2-1, with TRBD2 identical over 7 bases. The J segment lost 8 bases and the V segment lost 6 bases, leaving 19 bases of the junction unmatched. The CDR3 totals 17 residues. Germline V CDR1 and CDR2: MNHEY, SMNVEV (reference sequence). The CDR3 loop is CASSPTAPGLRGDEQFF. The CDR3 DNA sequence: TGTGCCAGCAGCCCCACGGCCCCGGGACTAAGGGGCGATGAGCAGTTCTTC.

The rearrangement links TRBV6-5 to TRBJ1-3; D gene unclear. The CDR3 runs 12 residues. In germline, CDR1 is MNHEY, CDR2 SVGAGI. V lost 11 bases and J lost 0, with 8 bases in between. DNA of the CDR3: TGTGCCTCAGTGAGCTCTGGAAACACCATATATTTT. Residues: CASVSSGNTIYF.

V and J are TRBV19 and TRBJ2-7; D gene unclear. V was pared by 5 bases and J by 0 bases, with 14 bases between. Germline CDR1 LNHDA, CDR2 SQIVND (reference sequence). This CDR3 contains 15 residues. CDR3 in DNA: TGTGCCAGTAGTTCCCCAGGCCTCCCCTCCTACGAGCAGTACTTC. Residues: CASSSPGLPSYEQYF.

This clone was recorded a few times. The gene calls are TRBV30 and TRBJ2-7, with 8 nucleotides matching TRBD1. Germline assignment: CDR1 GTSNPN and CDR2 SVGIG (reference sequence). The CDR3 consists of 12 residues. V shed 5 bases and J 3 bases; nucleotides not matched to a gene: 3. The CDR3 bases are TGTGCCTGGGGCAGGGGGCTCTACGAGCAGTACTTC. Protein: CAWGRGLYEQYF. Full variable domain (outside the CDR3, taken from reference TRBV30 and TRBJ2-7): SQTIHQWPATLVQPVGSPLSLECTVEGTSNPNLYWYRQAAGRGLQLLFYSVGIGQISSEVPQNLSASRPQDRQFILSSKKLLLSDSGFYLCAWGRGLYEQYFGPGTRLTVT.

The chain links TRBV5-1 to TRBJ2-1; a possible D gene is TRBD1 (6 bases). The CDR3 is 13 residues long. The germline V gene has CDR1 SGHRS and CDR2 YFSETQ. V was pared by 1 base and J by 7 bases, with 9 bases between. The CDR3: CASSLSRGNEQFF. The CDR3 region has the DNA TGCGCCAGCAGCTTGTCGAGGGGGAATGAGCAGTTCTTC.

This clone appeared once. The chain has TRBV5-1 and TRBJ1-2; D gene unclear. The CDR3 has 14 amino acids. In germline, CDR1 is SGHRS, CDR2 YFSETQ. The germline V and J ends were trimmed by 0 bases and 2 bases, with 8 bases remaining between them. The CDR3 loop reads CASSLGPGNYGYTF. The CDR3 DNA is TGCGCCAGCAGCTTGGGACCCGGGAACTATGGCTACACCTTC. Full variable domain (rest looked up from reference TRBV5-1 and TRBJ1-2): KAGVTQTPRYLIKTRGQQVTLSCSPISGHRSVSWYQQTPGQGLQFLFEYFSETQRNKGNFPGRFSGRQFSNSRSEMNVSTLELGDSALYLCASSLGPGNYGYTFGSGTRLTVV.

V and J are TRBV10-3 and TRBJ1-5; no clear D gene. This CDR3 spans 12 amino acids. CDR1 is ENHRY, CDR2 SYGVKD, per germline. Trimming cost V 0 bases and J 5 bases, with 2 bases left between them. As DNA, the CDR3 is TGTGCCATCAGTGAGTCCGATCAGCCCCAGCATTTT. This sequence encodes CAISESDQPQHF.

This clone showed up just once. The rearrangement joins TRBV28 to TRBJ2-1; D tentatively reads TRBD1 or TRBD2 (5 bases each). The CDR3 has 15 amino acids. Germline lookup yields CDR1 MDHEN and CDR2 SYDVKM. V gave up 4 bases and J gave up 12 bases, with 22 bases separating them. CDR3 protein: CASSSVRALIGGQFF. For the CDR3, the DNA is TGTGCCAGCAGTTCAGTGAGGGCCCTAATTGGGGGGCAGTTCTTC.

In this sample, this clone turned up a few times. For the CDR3, the DNA is TGTGCCAGCAGTGATAGACAGATACACATGAACACTGAAGCTTTCTTT. This encodes CASSDRQIHMNTEAFF. The gene calls are TRBV6-1 and TRBJ1-1; D possibly corresponds to TRBD1 (5 bases). The CDR3 length is 16 residues. The ends were cut back, 3 bases at V and 0 bases at J, with 14 bases in the middle. The V gene's germline CDR1 is MNHNS and CDR2 SASEGT.

The chain uses TRBV27 and TRBJ2-1; 7 bases line up with TRBD1. The germline V gene has CDR1 MNHEY and CDR2 SMNVEV (reference sequence). The ends lost 6 bases at V and 6 bases at J; junction bases unmatched: 5. This CDR3 comprises 13 residues. CDR3 region: CASRMGQFNEQFF. CDR3 nucleotides: TGTGCCAGCAGAATGGGACAGTTCAATGAGCAGTTCTTC.

V and J are TRBV7-2 and TRBJ2-1; D unresolved. The CDR3 consists of 14 residues. The germline V gene has CDR1 SGHTA and CDR2 FQGNSA. V lost 5 bases and J 3 bases, leaving 11 bases between the germline ends. CDR3 sequence (DNA): TGTGCCAGCAGCCCAGGATCAAACTACAATGAGCAGTTCTTC. It specifies CASSPGSNYNEQFF.